A single sample is the source of the 3 T cell receptor beta chains below, sequenced in a study of OX40 agonist ivuxolimab in advanced cancers. The table came from immunoSEQ multiplex PCR; TCRdb's copy has only in-frame clones and leaves some out. Among about 46,000 clones listed, about 88% were seen once. The sequences come from CD4+ or CD8+ T cells sorted from blood, collected in a trial of the OX40 agonist ivuxolimab. The receptors were sampled from an adult with an advanced solid tumor such as melanoma, head and neck, liver or kidney cancer.

The V and J genes are TRBV7-6 and TRBJ2-1, with 7 bases lining up with TRBD1. The CDR3 totals 14 residues. J lost 2 bases, V lost 3 bases, and 1 base had no gene match. CDR1 SGHVS and CDR2 FNYEAQ come from the germline V gene. CDR3 nucleotides: TGTGCCAGCAGCTTCCAGGGGGCCTACAATGAGCAGTTCTTC. Protein: CASSFQGAYNEQFF.

This sequence joins TRBV28 and TRBJ2-7; D unclear. Germline-derived CDR1 and CDR2 are MDHEN and SYDVKM. V lost 3 bases and J lost 11, with 11 bases in between. The CDR3 totals 11 residues. The CDR3 DNA is TGTGCCAGCAGTTTCGCCGGGCTTAAGTACTTC. It translates to CASSFAGLKYF. Variable domain in full (rest from reference TRBV28 and TRBJ2-7): DVKVTQSSRYLVKRTGEKVFLECVQDMDHENMFWYRQDPGLGLRLIYFSYDVKMKEKGDIPEGYSVSREKKERFSLILESASTNQTSMYLCASSFAGLKYFGPGTRLTVT.

The sample holds one count of this clone. The rearrangement joins TRBV6-1 to TRBJ2-1; D not resolved. The CDR3 contains 11 residues. Germline V CDR1 and CDR2: MNHNS, SASEGT. Trimming took 2 bases from V and 14 from J, leaving 10 bases between them. The CDR3 region is CASSETHREFF. The CDR3 nucleotides read TGTGCCAGCAGTGAAACGCACCGGGAGTTCTTC.